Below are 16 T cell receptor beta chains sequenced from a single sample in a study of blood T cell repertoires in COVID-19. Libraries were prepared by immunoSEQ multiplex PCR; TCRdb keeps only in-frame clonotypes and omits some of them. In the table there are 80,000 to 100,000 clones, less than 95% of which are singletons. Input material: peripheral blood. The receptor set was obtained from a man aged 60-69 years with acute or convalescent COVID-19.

CDR3 DNA: TGTGCCAGCAGCTTAGTCAGGGGGTCCACCGGGGAGCTGTTTTTT. Protein product: CASSLVRGSTGELFF. The V call is TRBV11-2, the J call TRBJ2-2; 7 nucleotides agree with TRBD1. The CDR3 sequence is 15 residues long. Trimming cost V 1 base and J 4 bases; bases outside gene matches: 3. From germline, CDR1 is SGHAT and CDR2 FQNNGV.

CDR3 amino acids: CASSPLSELYGYTF. The CDR3 DNA follows: TGTGCCAGCAGCCCCTTGAGTGAACTCTATGGCTACACCTTC. This rearrangement joins TRBV27 to TRBJ1-2, with D hard to call. V dropped 6 bases and J dropped 4 bases, with 15 bases sitting between them. Looked up from germline, CDR1 is MNHEY and CDR2 is SMNVEV (reference sequence). The CDR3 consists of 14 residues.

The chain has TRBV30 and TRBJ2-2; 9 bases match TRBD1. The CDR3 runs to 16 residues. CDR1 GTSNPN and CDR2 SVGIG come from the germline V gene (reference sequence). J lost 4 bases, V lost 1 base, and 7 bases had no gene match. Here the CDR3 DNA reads TGTGCCTGGAGTGCAAAGGACAGGGGTCGCACCGGGGAGCTGTTTTTT. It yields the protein CAWSAKDRGRTGELFF.

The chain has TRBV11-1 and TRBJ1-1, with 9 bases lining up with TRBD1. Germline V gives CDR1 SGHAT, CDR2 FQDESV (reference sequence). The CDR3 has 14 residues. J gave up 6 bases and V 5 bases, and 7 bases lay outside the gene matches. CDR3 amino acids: CASSPGQGTPEAFF. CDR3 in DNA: TGTGCCAGCAGCCCGGGACAGGGAACGCCTGAAGCTTTCTTT. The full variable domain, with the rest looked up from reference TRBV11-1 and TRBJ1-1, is EAEVAQSPRYKITEKSQAVAFWCDPISGHATLYWYRQILGQGPELLVQFQDESVVDDSQLPKDRFSAERLKGVDSTLKIQPAELGDSAMYLCASSPGQGTPEAFFGQGTRLTVV.

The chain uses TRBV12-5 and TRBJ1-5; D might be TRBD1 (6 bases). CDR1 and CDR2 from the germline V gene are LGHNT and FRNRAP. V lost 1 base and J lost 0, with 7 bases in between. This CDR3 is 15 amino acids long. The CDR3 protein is CASGLGRGSNQPQHF. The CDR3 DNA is TGTGCTAGTGGTTTGGGCAGGGGTAGCAATCAGCCCCAGCATTTT. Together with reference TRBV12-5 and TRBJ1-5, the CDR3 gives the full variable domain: DARVTQTPRHKVTEMGQEVTMRCQPILGHNTVFWYRQTMMQGLELLAYFRNRAPLDDSGMPKDRFSAEMPDATLATLKIQPSEPRDSAVYFCASGLGRGSNQPQHFGDGTRLSIL.

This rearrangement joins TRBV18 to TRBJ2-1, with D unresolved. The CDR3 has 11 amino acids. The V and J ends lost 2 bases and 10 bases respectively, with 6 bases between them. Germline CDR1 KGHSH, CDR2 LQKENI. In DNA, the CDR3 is TGTGCCAGCTCACCAGGTAGCGAGCAGTTCTTC. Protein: CASSPGSEQFF.

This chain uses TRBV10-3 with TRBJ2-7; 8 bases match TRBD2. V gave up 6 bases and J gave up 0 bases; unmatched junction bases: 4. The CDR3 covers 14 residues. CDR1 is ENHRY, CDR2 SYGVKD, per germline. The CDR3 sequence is CAISLAGSSYEQYF. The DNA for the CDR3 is TGTGCCATCAGCTTAGCGGGGAGCTCCTACGAGCAGTACTTC.

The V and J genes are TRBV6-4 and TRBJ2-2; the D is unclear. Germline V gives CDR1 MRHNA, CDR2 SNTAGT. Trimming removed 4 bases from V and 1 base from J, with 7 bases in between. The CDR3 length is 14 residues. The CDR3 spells CASSVSGNTGELFF. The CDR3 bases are TGTGCCAGCAGTGTGTCGGGGAACACCGGGGAGCTGTTTTTT.

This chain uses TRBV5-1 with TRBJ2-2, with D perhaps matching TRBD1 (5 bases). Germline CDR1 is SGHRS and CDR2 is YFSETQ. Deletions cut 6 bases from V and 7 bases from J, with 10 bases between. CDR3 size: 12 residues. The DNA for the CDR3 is TGCGCCAGCAAGTGGGGCCACGGGGAGCTGTTTTTT. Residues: CASKWGHGELFF.

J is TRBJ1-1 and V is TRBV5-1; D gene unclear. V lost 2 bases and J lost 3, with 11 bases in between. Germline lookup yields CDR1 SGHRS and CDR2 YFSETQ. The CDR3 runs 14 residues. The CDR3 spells CASSFEGSDTEAFF. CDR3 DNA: TGCGCCAGCAGCTTTGAGGGTTCCGACACTGAAGCTTTCTTT.

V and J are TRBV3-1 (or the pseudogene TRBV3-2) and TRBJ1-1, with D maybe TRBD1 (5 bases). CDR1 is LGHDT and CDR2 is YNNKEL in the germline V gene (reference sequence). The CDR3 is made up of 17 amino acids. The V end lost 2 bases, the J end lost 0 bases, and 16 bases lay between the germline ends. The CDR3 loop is CASSQLPGLRVNTEAFF. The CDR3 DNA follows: TGTGCCAGCAGCCAACTCCCAGGGCTAAGGGTGAACACTGAAGCTTTCTTT.

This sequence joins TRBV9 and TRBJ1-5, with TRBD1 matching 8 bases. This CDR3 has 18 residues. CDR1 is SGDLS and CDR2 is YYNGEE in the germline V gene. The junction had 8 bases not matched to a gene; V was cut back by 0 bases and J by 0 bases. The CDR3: CASSVDAGGPYSNQPQHF. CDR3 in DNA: TGTGCCAGCAGCGTAGATGCAGGGGGCCCATATAGCAATCAGCCCCAGCATTTT.

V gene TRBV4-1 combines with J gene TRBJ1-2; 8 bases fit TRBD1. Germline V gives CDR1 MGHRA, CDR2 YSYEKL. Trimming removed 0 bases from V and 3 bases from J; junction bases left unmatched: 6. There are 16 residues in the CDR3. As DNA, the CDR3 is TGCGCCAGCAGCCAAGATCCGAACAGGGGGTACTATGGCTACACCTTC. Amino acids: CASSQDPNRGYYGYTF.

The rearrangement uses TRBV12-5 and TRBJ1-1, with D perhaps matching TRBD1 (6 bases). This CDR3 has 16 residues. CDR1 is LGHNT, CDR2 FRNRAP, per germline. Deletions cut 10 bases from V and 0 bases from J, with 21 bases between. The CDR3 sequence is CATHYLPTGMNTEAFF. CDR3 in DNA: TGTGCTACCCATTATCTCCCTACAGGGATGAACACTGAAGCTTTCTTT.

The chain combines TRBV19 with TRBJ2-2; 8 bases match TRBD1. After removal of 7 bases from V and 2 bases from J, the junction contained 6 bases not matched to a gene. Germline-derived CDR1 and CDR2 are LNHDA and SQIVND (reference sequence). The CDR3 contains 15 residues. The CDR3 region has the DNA TGTGCCAGTACCCTCCAGGGGGCTAACACCGGGGAGCTGTTTTTT. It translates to CASTLQGANTGELFF. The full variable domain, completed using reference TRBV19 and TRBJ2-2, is DGGITQSPKYLFRKEGQNVTLSCEQNLNHDAMYWYRQDPGQGLRLIYYSQIVNDFQKGDIAEGYSVSREKKESFPLTVTSAQKNPTAFYLCASTLQGANTGELFFGEGSRLTVL.

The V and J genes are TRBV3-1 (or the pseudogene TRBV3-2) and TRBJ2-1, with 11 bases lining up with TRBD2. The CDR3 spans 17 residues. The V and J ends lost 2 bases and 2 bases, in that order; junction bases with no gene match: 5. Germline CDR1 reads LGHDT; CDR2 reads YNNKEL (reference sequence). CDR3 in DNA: TGTGCCAGCAGCCAACAAGGGACTAGCGGTCCCTACAATGAGCAGTTCTTC. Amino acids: CASSQQGTSGPYNEQFF.